Following are 8 T cell receptor beta chains from one sample sequenced in a study of T cell changes during pregnancy in multiple sclerosis. Repertoires were generated with immunoSEQ multiplex PCR, while TCRdb's copy carries only in-frame clones and drops some. In the table there are around 48,000 clones, almost 95% of which are singletons. The source was CD4+ T cells from peripheral blood mononuclear cells, collected in the third trimester of pregnancy. The receptors derive from a female donor with multiple sclerosis, enrolled in a pregnancy study.

The rearrangement uses TRBV28 and TRBJ2-7; maybe TRBD2 (5 bases). From germline, CDR1 is MDHEN and CDR2 SYDVKM. The V and J ends lost 3 bases and 3 bases respectively, with 9 bases between them. This CDR3 has 13 residues. CDR3: CASSFHTSYEQYF. The CDR3, as DNA: TGTGCCAGCAGTTTTCATACTAGCTACGAGCAGTACTTC.

CDR3 nucleotides: TGTGCCAGTAGCGAAAACGCCCTAAAAGCTTTCTTT. Protein product: CASSENALKAFF. J is TRBJ1-1 and V is TRBV19; D gene ambiguous. V was clipped by 6 bases and J by 9 bases, with 14 bases between them. Per germline, CDR1 LNHDA and CDR2 SQIVND (reference sequence). This CDR3 has 12 amino acids.

J is TRBJ2-1 and V is TRBV2; TRBD2 matches at 7 bases. Trimming removed 1 base from V and 7 bases from J; junction bases left unmatched: 10. CDR1 SNHLY and CDR2 FYNNEI come from the germline V gene. The CDR3 spans 16 residues. CDR3 in DNA: TGTGCCAGCAGTGAAGATGCGGGAGTCGGTTTGAATGAGCAGTTCTTC. Its translation is CASSEDAGVGLNEQFF. Using reference TRBV2 and TRBJ2-1 for the parts outside the CDR3, the full variable domain is EPEVTQTPSHQVTQMGQEVILRCVPISNHLYFYWYRQILGQKVEFLVSFYNNEISEKSEIFDDQFSVERPDGSNFTLKIRSTKLEDSAMYFCASSEDAGVGLNEQFFGPGTRLTVL.

This chain joins TRBV25-1 and TRBJ2-7; TRBD1 agrees at 7 bases. The J segment lost 6 bases and the V segment lost 8 bases, leaving 19 bases of the junction unmatched. The germline V gene encodes CDR1 MGHDK and CDR2 SYGVNS. The CDR3 runs to 16 residues. CDR3 nucleotide sequence: TGTGCCAGCGGTGGAGAAACACTACAGGGGTCTGCCGAGCAGTACTTC. This sequence encodes CASGGETLQGSAEQYF.

This clone has just one count. CDR3 DNA sequence: TGTGCCAGCAGCTTAGTAAGACTAGCGGGAGGAGGGTACTACGAGCAGTACTTC. Translating it yields CASSLVRLAGGGYYEQYF. The chain joins TRBV11-2 to TRBJ2-7, with TRBD2 identical over 13 bases. CDR1 SGHAT and CDR2 FQNNGV come from the germline V gene. V dropped 1 base and J dropped 3; count of bases not matched to a gene: 9. The CDR3 runs to 18 residues.

The CDR3 spells CATYIETGGGYGYTF. The CDR3 DNA sequence: TGTGCCACCTACATTGAGACAGGGGGCGGCTATGGCTACACCTTC. The chain combines TRBV28 with TRBJ1-2; 10 positions agree with TRBD1. The CDR3 runs 15 residues. V trimming: 10 bases; J trimming: 4 bases; junction bases outside the gene matches: 12. The germline CDR1 and CDR2 sequences are MDHEN and SYDVKM.

V usage is TRBV19 and J usage is TRBJ1-1; TRBD1 is a possible D gene (5 bases). CDR1 is LNHDA, CDR2 SQIVND, per germline (reference sequence). This CDR3 spans 13 amino acids. The ends were cut back, 3 bases at V and 6 bases at J, with 11 bases in the middle. CDR3 region: CASSIGGGAEAFF. In DNA form, the CDR3 reads TGTGCCAGTAGTATCGGGGGTGGGGCTGAAGCTTTCTTT.

The rearrangement links TRBV6-5 to TRBJ2-7; maybe TRBD1 (6 bases). Germline CDR1 is MNHEY and CDR2 is SVGAGI. V lost 6 bases to trimming and J lost 1 base, with 16 bases between them. This CDR3 comprises 15 residues. In DNA form, the CDR3 reads TGTGCCAGCAGACATTACAGGGAAGGATCCTACGAGCAGTACTTC. Protein sequence: CASRHYREGSYEQYF.